This TCR beta chain was captured by sequencing in a study of response to subunit inactivated influenza vaccine. MiXCR was run by TCRdb on the RT-PCR reads, yielding one entry per CDR3 protein. The sample has 530,000 or so distinct CDR3 sequences, about 14% seen once. This clonotype appeared a few times. This TCR was sampled from a man aged 50 or older who received an inactivated influenza vaccine. Here the sequenced sample was PBMCs from blood, taken about 13 days after vaccination.

Here the CDR3 DNA reads TGTGCCAGCAGCTCGGGACGGAACAATCAGCCCCAGCATTTT. The encoded protein is CASSSGRNNQPQHF. The V and J genes are TRBV7-2 and TRBJ1-5; maybe TRBD1 (5 bases). Trimming left V 4 bases short and J 3 bases short, with 10 bases between. The CDR3 is 14 amino acids. Germline V gene data show CDR1 as SGHTA and CDR2 as FQGNSA.